One and the same sample provided the 30 T cell receptor beta chains below, sequenced in a study of blood T cells in healthy people across ages. A J-beta primer mix and a sample-barcoded 5' primer were used in a second PCR of roughly 6 to 12 cycles. TCRdb analysed the 5' RACE reads with MiXCR anew, one entry per CDR3 protein. In the table there are hundreds of thousands of distinct CDR3 sequences, roughly three fifths of which are singletons. Sequenced material: blood. These receptors all stem from a man in his fifties or sixties in good health.

This clonotype was counted a single time. CDR3 nucleotide sequence: TGCAGTGCGCCACCACCGGGACCTTCAGCAACTAATGAAAAACTGTTTTTT. Its protein product is CSAPPPGPSATNEKLFF. The chain has TRBV20-1 and TRBJ1-4, with a possible D match to TRBD1 (5 bases). Looked up from germline, CDR1 is DFQATT and CDR2 is SNEGSKA (reference sequence). V lost 6 bases, J lost 0 bases, and 20 bases lay in between. This CDR3 spans 17 amino acids.

The CDR3 reads CASRASNRGQSYEQYF. The CDR3 DNA sequence: TGCGCCAGCAGAGCGTCCAACAGGGGGCAATCCTACGAGCAGTACTTC. V and J are TRBV5-1 and TRBJ2-7; 9 bases match TRBD1. J was trimmed by 1 base and V by 5 bases; bases with no gene match: 10. CDR1 SGHRS and CDR2 YFSETQ come from the germline V gene. The CDR3 runs to 16 residues.

The chain employs TRBV20-1 and TRBJ2-2; D gene ambiguous. The ends were cut back, 0 bases at V and 1 base at J, with 9 bases in the middle. The CDR3 contains 15 residues. The germline CDR1 and CDR2 sequences are DFQATT and SNEGSKA (reference sequence). CDR3 protein: CSARDPIRNTGELFF. DNA for the CDR3: TGCAGTGCTAGAGATCCGATTAGGAACACCGGGGAGCTGTTTTTT.

The chain carries TRBV10-3 and TRBJ2-1, with 7 bases fitting TRBD1. The CDR3 is made up of 13 amino acids. V lost 10 bases to trimming and J lost 8 bases; unmatched junction nucleotides: 11. The germline V gene has CDR1 ENHRY and CDR2 SYGVKD. Here the CDR3 reads CATVGQGDDEQFF. CDR3 nucleotides: TGTGCCACAGTGGGGCAGGGGGACGATGAGCAGTTCTTC.

This clonotype was recorded once. V and J are TRBV29-1 and TRBJ1-5; 10 bases fit TRBD1. Per germline, CDR1 SQVTM and CDR2 ANQGSEA. This CDR3 is built from 13 residues. The trim removed 8 bases at V and 5 bases at J, leaving 6 bases unmatched. The CDR3 DNA reads TGCAGCTTCGGGACAGGGGACGATCAGCCCCAGCATTTT. This encodes CSFGTGDDQPQHF.

V usage is TRBV7-6 and J usage is TRBJ2-7; 9 bases map to TRBD2. With 5 bases clipped from V and 8 bases from J, the junction kept 19 bases outside the gene matches. This CDR3 region has 17 residues. The germline V gene has CDR1 SGHVS and CDR2 FNYEAQ. DNA of the CDR3: TGTGCCAGCAGCCCCTTTGGGGGGTTAGGTAGCGGGAGTAAGCAGTACTTC. Translation gives CASSPFGGLGSGSKQYF.

Only a few counts were recorded for this clonotype. V gene TRBV5-1 combines with J gene TRBJ1-4; possible D gene TRBD1, 5 bases. The germline V and J ends were trimmed by 4 bases and 6 bases, with 16 bases remaining between them. Germline CDR1 is SGHRS and CDR2 is YFSETQ. This CDR3 has 15 amino acids. CDR3 nucleotide sequence: TGCGCCAGCAGCGGCTCCGGGACCGATTATGAAAAACTGTTTTTT. This sequence encodes CASSGSGTDYEKLFF.

The chain is built from TRBV5-5 and TRBJ2-5; a weak D match, TRBD2 (6 bases). V lost 1 base and J lost 11, with 18 bases in between. Germline CDR1 and CDR2: SGHKS and YYEKEE (reference sequence). The CDR3 length is 14 residues. The CDR3 loop is CASSLRETAREQYF. The CDR3 region has the DNA TGTGCCAGCAGCTTGCGGGAGACAGCCAGAGAGCAGTACTTC.

This sequence joins TRBV6-5 and TRBJ2-6; TRBD1 agrees at 9 bases. The CDR3 is made up of 18 amino acids. The V and J ends lost 2 bases and 0 bases, in that order; junction bases with no gene match: 5. Germline assignment: CDR1 MNHEY and CDR2 SVGAGI. CDR3 sequence reads: CASSYTGTGRSGANVLTF. CDR3 coding DNA: TGTGCCAGCAGTTACACAGGGACAGGGCGCTCTGGGGCCAACGTCCTGACTTTC.

There are a few counts of this clonotype. J is TRBJ2-1 and V is TRBV20-1; TRBD1 might be the D (5 bases). Germline lookup yields CDR1 DFQATT and CDR2 SNEGSKA (reference sequence). V shed 6 bases and J shed 1 base, with 19 bases lying between them. CDR3 size: 16 residues. The CDR3 loop reads CSANPLRGESYNEQFF. The CDR3 DNA is TGCAGTGCCAACCCCCTTAGGGGCGAGTCCTACAATGAGCAGTTCTTC.

As to this clonotype: One end of the junction is discordant with germline, which a read error may explain. The chain uses TRBV5-1 and TRBJ1-4; D gene uncertain. The germline gives CDR1 SGHRS, CDR2 YFSETQ. This CDR3 is built from 14 residues. This CDR3 is CAGSLGRPNEKLFF. The CDR3 DNA reads as TGCGCCGGCAGCCTCGGACGACCGAATGAAAAACTGTTTTTT. Together with reference TRBV5-1 and TRBJ1-4, the CDR3 gives the full variable domain: KAGVTQTPRYLIKTRGQQVTLSCSPISGHRSVSWYQQTPGQGLQFLFEYFSETQRNKGNFPGRFSGRQFSNSRSEMNVSTLELGDSALYLCAGSLGRPNEKLFFGSGTQLSVL.

The chain recombines TRBV5-1 with TRBJ1-4, with D possibly matching TRBD1 (5 bases). CDR1 SGHRS and CDR2 YFSETQ come from the germline V gene. Deletions cut 4 bases from V and 8 bases from J, with 18 bases between. The CDR3 extends over 15 amino acids. In nucleotides, the CDR3 is TGCGCCAGCAGCGTGTCGGCAGGGCTAGAGGAAAAACTGTTTTTT. The encoded protein is CASSVSAGLEEKLFF.

The rearrangement links TRBV6-5 to TRBJ2-5, with TRBD1 matching over 7 bases. The J segment lost 2 bases and the V segment lost 11 bases, leaving 8 bases of the junction unmatched. CDR1 is MNHEY and CDR2 is SVGAGI in the germline V gene. The CDR3 is 13 residues long. In DNA form, the CDR3 reads TGTGCCGTAGGTAGACAGGGACAAGAGACCCAGTACTTC. Its translation is CAVGRQGQETQYF.

V is TRBV6-2 or TRBV6-3 and J is TRBJ2-1; no clear D gene. The V and J ends lost 5 bases and 9 bases respectively, with 11 bases between them. The CDR3 covers 12 residues. Germline V gene lookup returns CDR1 MNHEY and CDR2 SVGEGT. As DNA, the CDR3 is TGTGCCAGCAGTCCGCGGACGGGTGAGCAGTTCTTC. Its translation is CASSPRTGEQFF.

The chain joins TRBV6-5 to TRBJ2-5, with D possibly being TRBD1 (5 bases). V was trimmed by 4 bases and J by 2 bases, leaving 14 bases between them. Germline CDR1 is MNHEY and CDR2 is SVGAGI. The CDR3 covers 15 residues. CDR3 bases: TGTGCCAGCAGTTGGCGAAGGGGCCGTCAAGAGACCCAGTACTTC. Protein sequence: CASSWRRGRQETQYF.

J is TRBJ1-2 and V is TRBV29-1; D remains ambiguous. The germline gives CDR1 SQVTM, CDR2 ANQGSEA. This CDR3 comprises 12 residues. V lost 4 bases, J lost 8 bases, and 14 bases lay in between. This CDR3 reads CSVGVGGGGYTF. The CDR3 nucleotides read TGCAGCGTTGGGGTAGGAGGCGGAGGCTACACCTTC. Combining the CDR3 with reference TRBV29-1 and TRBJ1-2 gives the whole variable domain SAVISQKPSRDICQRGTSLTIQCQVDSQVTMMFWYRQQPGQSLTLIATANQGSEATYESGFVIDKFPISRPNLTFSTLTVSNMSPEDSSIYLCSVGVGGGGYTFGSGTRLTVV.

The CDR3: CARRLGSGGGRNEKLFF. The CDR3 DNA is TGTGCCAGGAGACTTGGGTCGGGGGGCGGTCGGAATGAAAAACTGTTTTTT. The genes are TRBV27 and TRBJ1-4; tentative D call: TRBD1 (6 bases). Germline lookup yields CDR1 MNHEY and CDR2 SMNVEV (reference sequence). The CDR3 spans 17 residues. V lost 9 bases and J lost 5, with 25 bases in between.

The rearrangement uses TRBV6-1 and TRBJ2-1, with 7 nucleotides matching TRBD1. The J segment lost 9 bases and the V segment lost 6 bases, leaving 8 bases of the junction unmatched. The CDR3 sequence is 13 residues long. Per germline, CDR1 MNHNS and CDR2 SASEGT. The CDR3, as DNA: TGTGCCAGCAGGGAGACAGGGAACACTGAGCAGTTCTTC. It is translated as CASRETGNTEQFF.

The J gene is TRBJ2-4, the V gene TRBV5-1; unclear D gene. The ends were cut back, 0 bases at V and 0 bases at J, with 10 bases in the middle. Germline CDR1 is SGHRS and CDR2 is YFSETQ. This CDR3 is built from 16 residues. CDR3 loop: CASSLGPSLAKNIQYF. CDR3 nucleotide sequence: TGCGCCAGCAGCTTGGGACCCAGCCTAGCCAAAAACATTCAGTACTTC.

This clonotype has more than one count but fewer than ten. This chain uses TRBV5-1 with TRBJ2-3, with a weak D call TRBD1 (5 bases). V was cut by 4 bases and J by 2 bases, with 11 bases left in between. The CDR3 extends over 14 amino acids. Per the germline V gene, CDR1 is SGHRS and CDR2 is YFSETQ. The CDR3 protein is CASSPQGPTDTQYF. CDR3 sequence (DNA): TGCGCCAGCAGCCCCCAGGGCCCCACAGATACGCAGTATTTT.

The chain links TRBV27 to TRBJ2-5; D is ambiguous. The J call may be mistaken, given a closer DNA end match to TRBJ2-1. Germline values: CDR1 MNHEY, CDR2 SMNVEV (reference sequence). The CDR3 sequence is 13 residues long. The CDR3 region has the DNA TGTGCCAGCAGTTCCCGCGCCCAAGAGACCCAGTTCTTC. As protein: CASSSRAQETQFF.

This clonotype appeared a few times. J is TRBJ2-7 and V is TRBV6-5; either TRBD1 or TRBD2 may supply D (6 bases each). V lost 5 bases and J 7 bases, leaving 18 bases between the germline ends. Germline V lookup: CDR1 MNHEY, CDR2 SVGAGI. This CDR3 region has 14 residues. The CDR3 DNA reads TGTGCCAGCAGTCAACTAGGGGGTGCGGGGGAGCAGTACTTC. It translates to CASSQLGGAGEQYF.

This rearrangement joins TRBV20-1 to TRBJ2-3; 9 nucleotides agree with TRBD2. Trimming cost V 3 bases and J 2 bases; bases outside gene matches: 6. The CDR3 has 15 amino acids. Germline V lookup: CDR1 DFQATT, CDR2 SNEGSKA (reference sequence). The CDR3 DNA reads TGCAGTGCTAGGAGGACTAGCGTAACCACAGATACGCAGTATTTT. Its translation: CSARRTSVTTDTQYF.

In nucleotides, the CDR3 is TGCAGTGCTCTCCGGGGGCTGGAGACCCAGTACTTC. This gives the protein CSALRGLETQYF. This chain joins TRBV20-1 and TRBJ2-5; either TRBD1 or TRBD2 may supply D (6 bases each). Germline values: CDR1 DFQATT, CDR2 SNEGSKA (reference sequence). The CDR3 consists of 12 residues. Trimming took off 5 bases at V and 5 bases at J, with 12 bases between the two ends.

This clonotype occurred a few times. The chain links TRBV21-1 to TRBJ2-7. TRBV21-1 is marked as a pseudogene. The CDR3 covers 15 residues. The CDR3 loop is CASSKVRVRSYEQYF. The CDR3, as DNA: TGTGCCAGCAGCAAAGTTCGGGTCAGATCCTACGAGCAGTACTTC.

The rearrangement uses TRBV29-1 and TRBJ1-1, with 10 bases aligning to TRBD1. The CDR3 has 14 amino acids. V trimming: 1 base; J trimming: 1 base; junction bases outside the gene matches: 0. The germline CDR1 and CDR2 sequences are SQVTM and ANQGSEA. The CDR3 loop is CSVEGDRGNTEAFF. CDR3 in DNA: TGCAGCGTTGAAGGGGACAGGGGGAACACTGAAGCTTTCTTT.

The chain carries TRBV27 and TRBJ2-7; D could derive from TRBD1 or TRBD2 (6 bases each). The germline CDR1 and CDR2 sequences are MNHEY and SMNVEV (reference sequence). Trimming took off 2 bases at V and 9 bases at J, with 8 bases between the two ends. This CDR3 contains 11 residues. In DNA, the CDR3 is TGTGCCAGCAGTTTAGGAGGGGGGCAGTACTTC. This codes for CASSLGGGQYF.

The chain is built from TRBV2 and TRBJ2-5, with D maybe TRBD1 (6 bases). The germline V and J ends were trimmed by 5 bases and 4 bases, with 14 bases remaining between them. Germline assignment: CDR1 SNHLY and CDR2 FYNNEI. The CDR3 is made up of 14 amino acids. The CDR3 DNA reads TGTGCCAGCAGTTGGAGGCTGGGGGCAGAGACCCAGTACTTC. This sequence encodes CASSWRLGAETQYF.

The chain couples TRBV20-1 to TRBJ2-3; D possibly corresponds to TRBD2 (5 bases). The CDR3 sequence is 12 residues long. CDR1 DFQATT and CDR2 SNEGSKA come from the germline V gene (reference sequence). The V end was cut by 7 bases, the J end by 11 bases, with 19 bases between. CDR3 residues: CSVPLRLSVQYF. The CDR3 DNA reads as TGCAGTGTCCCACTGCGACTATCCGTGCAGTATTTT.

The gene calls are TRBV9 and TRBJ2-1; TRBD2 aligns across 10 bases. The CDR3 consists of 15 residues. Germline V gene data show CDR1 as SGDLS and CDR2 as YYNGEE. V was pared by 0 bases and J by 4 bases, with 1 base of the junction left unmatched. The CDR3 spells CASSVGAGGYNEQFF. The DNA for the CDR3 is TGTGCCAGCAGCGTAGGAGCGGGGGGGTACAATGAGCAGTTCTTC.